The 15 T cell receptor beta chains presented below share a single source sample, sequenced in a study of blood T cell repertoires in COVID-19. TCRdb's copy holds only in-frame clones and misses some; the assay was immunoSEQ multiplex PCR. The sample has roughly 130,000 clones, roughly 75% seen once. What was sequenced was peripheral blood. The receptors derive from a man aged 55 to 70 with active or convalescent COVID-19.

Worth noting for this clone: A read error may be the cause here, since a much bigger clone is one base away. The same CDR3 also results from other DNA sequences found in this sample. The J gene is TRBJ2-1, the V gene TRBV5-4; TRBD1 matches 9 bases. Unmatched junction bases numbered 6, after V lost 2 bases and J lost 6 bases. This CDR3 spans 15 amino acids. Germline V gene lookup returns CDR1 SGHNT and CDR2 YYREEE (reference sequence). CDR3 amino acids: CASSFRDRAANEQFF. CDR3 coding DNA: TGTGCCAGCAGCTTTAGGGACAGGGCGGCCAATGAGCAGTTCTTC.

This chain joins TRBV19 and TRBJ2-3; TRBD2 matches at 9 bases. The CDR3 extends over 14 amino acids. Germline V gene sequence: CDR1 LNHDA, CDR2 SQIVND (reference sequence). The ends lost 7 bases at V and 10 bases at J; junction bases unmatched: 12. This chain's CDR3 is CASNRAGGRSPQYF. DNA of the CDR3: TGTGCCAGTAACCGAGCGGGAGGTAGATCTCCGCAGTATTTT.

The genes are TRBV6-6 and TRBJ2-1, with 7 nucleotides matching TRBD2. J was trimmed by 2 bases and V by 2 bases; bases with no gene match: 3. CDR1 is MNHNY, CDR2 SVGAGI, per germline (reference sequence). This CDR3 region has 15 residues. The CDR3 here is CASSYRAGAYNEQFF. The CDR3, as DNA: TGTGCCAGCAGTTACCGTGCGGGGGCCTACAATGAGCAGTTCTTC.

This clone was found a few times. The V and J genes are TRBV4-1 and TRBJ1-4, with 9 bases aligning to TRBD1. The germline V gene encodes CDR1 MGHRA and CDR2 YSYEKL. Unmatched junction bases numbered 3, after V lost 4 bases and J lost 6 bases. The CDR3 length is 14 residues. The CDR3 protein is CASSRTGADEKLFF. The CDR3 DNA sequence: TGCGCCAGCAGCCGGACAGGGGCGGATGAAAAACTGTTTTTT.

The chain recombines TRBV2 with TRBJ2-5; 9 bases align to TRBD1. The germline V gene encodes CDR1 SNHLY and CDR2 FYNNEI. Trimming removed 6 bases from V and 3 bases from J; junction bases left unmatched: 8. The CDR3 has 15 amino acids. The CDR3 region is CASRGRRDREETQYF. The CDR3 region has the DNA TGTGCCAGCAGGGGCCGGCGGGACAGGGAAGAGACCCAGTACTTC. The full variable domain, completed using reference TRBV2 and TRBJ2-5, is EPEVTQTPSHQVTQMGQEVILRCVPISNHLYFYWYRQILGQKVEFLVSFYNNEISEKSEIFDDQFSVERPDGSNFTLKIRSTKLEDSAMYFCASRGRRDREETQYFGPGTRLLVL.

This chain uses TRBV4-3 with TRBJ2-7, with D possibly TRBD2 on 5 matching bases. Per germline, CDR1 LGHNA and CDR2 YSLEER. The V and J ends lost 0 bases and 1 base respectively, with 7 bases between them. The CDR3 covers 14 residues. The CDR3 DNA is TGCGCCAGCAGCCAAGAGCGGGTTTCCTACGAGCAGTACTTC. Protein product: CASSQERVSYEQYF.

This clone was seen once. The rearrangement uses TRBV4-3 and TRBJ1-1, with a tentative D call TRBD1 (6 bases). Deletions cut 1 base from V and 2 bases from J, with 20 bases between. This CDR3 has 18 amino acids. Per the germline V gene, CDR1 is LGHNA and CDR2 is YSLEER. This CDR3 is CASSQVPRLDSINTEAFF. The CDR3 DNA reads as TGCGCCAGCAGCCAAGTGCCCCGATTGGACAGTATAAACACTGAAGCTTTCTTT.

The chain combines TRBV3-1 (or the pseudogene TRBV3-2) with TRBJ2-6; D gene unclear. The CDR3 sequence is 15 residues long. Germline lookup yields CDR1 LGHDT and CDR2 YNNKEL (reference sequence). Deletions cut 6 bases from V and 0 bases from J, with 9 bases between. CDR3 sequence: CASRPMSSGANVLTF. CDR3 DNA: TGTGCCAGCAGGCCCATGAGCTCTGGGGCCAACGTCCTGACTTTC.

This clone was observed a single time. CDR3 nucleotide sequence: TGTGCCAGCAGTTTCGGAGGTAGCGGGATGAAGGGCGGGGAGCTGTTTTTT. Protein sequence: CASSFGGSGMKGGELFF. This sequence joins TRBV6-2 or TRBV6-3 and TRBJ2-2, with TRBD2 identical over 8 bases. The CDR3 length is 17 residues. CDR1 MNHEY and CDR2 SVGEGT come from the germline V gene. V shed 4 bases, J shed 7 bases, and the junction held 14 bases outside the gene matches.

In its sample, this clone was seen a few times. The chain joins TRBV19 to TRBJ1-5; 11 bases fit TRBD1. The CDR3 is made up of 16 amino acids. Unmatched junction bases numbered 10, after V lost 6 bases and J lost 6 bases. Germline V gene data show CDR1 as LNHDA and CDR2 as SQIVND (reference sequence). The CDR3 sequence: CASSSYSGQGAQPQHF. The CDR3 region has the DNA TGTGCCAGTAGCAGCTATAGCGGACAGGGGGCTCAGCCCCAGCATTTT.

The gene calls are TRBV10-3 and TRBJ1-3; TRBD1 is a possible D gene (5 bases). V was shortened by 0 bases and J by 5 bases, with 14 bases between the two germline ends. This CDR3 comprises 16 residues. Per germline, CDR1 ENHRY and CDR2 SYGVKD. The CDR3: CAISESIAAGRNTIYF. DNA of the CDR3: TGTGCCATCAGTGAGTCGATCGCCGCAGGGCGAAACACCATATATTTT.

CDR3 sequence (DNA): TGTGCCAGCAGTGACACAGGGGGCGCACGACAGCCCCAGCATTTT. It translates to CASSDTGGARQPQHF. V gene TRBV27 combines with J gene TRBJ1-5; 9 positions agree with TRBD1. The CDR3 runs 15 residues. The germline gives CDR1 MNHEY, CDR2 SMNVEV (reference sequence). V was clipped by 5 bases and J by 7 bases; unmatched bases: 9.

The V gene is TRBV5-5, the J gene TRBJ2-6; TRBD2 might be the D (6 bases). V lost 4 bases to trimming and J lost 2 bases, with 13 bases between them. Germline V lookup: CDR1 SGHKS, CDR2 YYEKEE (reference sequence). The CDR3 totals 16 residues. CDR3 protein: CASSPPPGAGANVLTF. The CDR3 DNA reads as TGTGCCAGCAGCCCGCCTCCGGGGGCTGGGGCCAACGTCCTGACTTTC.

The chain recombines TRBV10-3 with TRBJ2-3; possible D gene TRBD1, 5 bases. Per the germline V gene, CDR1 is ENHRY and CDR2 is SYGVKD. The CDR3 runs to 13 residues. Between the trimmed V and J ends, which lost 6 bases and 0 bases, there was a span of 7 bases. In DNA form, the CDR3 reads TGTGCCATCAGGGCAGGGAGCACAGATACGCAGTATTTT. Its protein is CAIRAGSTDTQYF.

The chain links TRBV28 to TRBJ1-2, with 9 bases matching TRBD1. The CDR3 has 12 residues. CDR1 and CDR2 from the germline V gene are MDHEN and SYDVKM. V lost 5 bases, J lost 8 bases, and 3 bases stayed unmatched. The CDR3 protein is CASSPGQGGYTF. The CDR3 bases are TGTGCCAGCAGTCCCGGACAGGGGGGCTACACCTTC.